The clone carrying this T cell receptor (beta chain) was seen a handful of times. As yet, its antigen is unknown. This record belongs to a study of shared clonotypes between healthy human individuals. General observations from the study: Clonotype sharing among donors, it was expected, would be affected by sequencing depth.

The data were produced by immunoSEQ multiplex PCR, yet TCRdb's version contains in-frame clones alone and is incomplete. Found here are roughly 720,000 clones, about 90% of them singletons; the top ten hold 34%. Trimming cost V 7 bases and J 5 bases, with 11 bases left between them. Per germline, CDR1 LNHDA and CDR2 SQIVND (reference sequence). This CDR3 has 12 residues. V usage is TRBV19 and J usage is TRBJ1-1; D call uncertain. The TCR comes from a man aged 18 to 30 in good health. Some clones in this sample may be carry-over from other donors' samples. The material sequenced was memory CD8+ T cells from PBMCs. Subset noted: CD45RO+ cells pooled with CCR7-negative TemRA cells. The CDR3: CASIGIWTEAFF. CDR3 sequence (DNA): TGTGCCAGTATAGGGATTTGGACTGAAGCTTTCTTT.